This T cell receptor (beta chain) is drawn from a study of blood T cell repertoires in COVID-19. Overall study: Spain, Italy and the United States supplied samples that represented acute and convalescent COVID-19.

In the study's own analysis: Estimation of nucleated cell counts relied on the amplification of reference gene primers. Clones were sequenced by immunoSEQ multiplex PCR, and TCRdb holds only the in-frame ones, with some missing. V, J and clone size are taken as reported in that table, and D and trimming were inferred from the DNA itself. The sample lists over 90,000 clones; about 91% were seen once. The CDR3 length is 15 residues. V lost 6 bases and J 3 bases, leaving 17 bases between the germline ends. The germline CDR1 and CDR2 sequences are WSHSY and SAAADI. J is TRBJ1-1 and V is TRBV10-2; D is perhaps TRBD1 (6 bases). Sequenced material: peripheral blood. The sequence came from a young man with acute or convalescent COVID-19. DNA of the CDR3: TGCGCCAGCAGCGGGGAGGGGGACATGTACACTGAAGCTTTCTTT. Its translation is CASSGEGDMYTEAFF.